The 23 T cell receptor beta chains below all came from one sample that was sequenced in a study of spatial heterogeneity in lung cancer. MiXCR, run by TCRdb on the 5' RACE reads, gives a single entry per CDR3 protein. The sample records approximately 3,000 distinct CDR3 sequences, roughly 41% being singletons. Regarding time point: sample taken at primary tumor resection. No cells were sorted before sequencing. The whole RNA sequenced was extracted from tumor, nontumor lung or frozen PBMC. The sequencing used PBMCs, collected at surgery. These receptors were collected from a male donor with early-stage non-small cell lung cancer.

The chain employs TRBV7-3 and TRBJ2-1; 13 bases align to TRBD2. This CDR3 has 16 residues. CDR1 and CDR2 from the germline V gene are SGHTA and FQGTGA. V gave up 0 bases and J gave up 8 bases; unmatched junction bases: 4. The CDR3 here is CASSLTGLAGEDEQFF. The CDR3 nucleotides read TGTGCCAGCAGCTTAACCGGACTAGCGGGAGAGGATGAGCAGTTCTTC.

V gene TRBV4-2 combines with J gene TRBJ2-5; TRBD2 agrees at 7 bases. CDR3 length: 16 amino acids. V lost 0 bases to trimming and J lost 1 base; unmatched junction nucleotides: 5. Germline V gene sequence: CDR1 LGHNA, CDR2 YNFKEQ. CDR3 amino acids: CASSQDWLAAQETQYF. The DNA of the CDR3 is TGTGCCAGCAGCCAAGATTGGCTAGCGGCCCAAGAGACCCAGTACTTC.

This chain links TRBV29-1 with TRBJ1-6; D remains ambiguous. CDR1 is SQVTM and CDR2 is ANQGSEA in the germline V gene. The CDR3 loop spans 12 amino acids. V was pared by 6 bases and J by 7 bases, with 10 bases between. CDR3 in amino acids: CSVSTMNSPLHF. DNA for the CDR3: TGCAGCGTGTCCACGATGAATTCACCCCTCCACTTT.

The chain recombines TRBV5-1 with TRBJ2-1; TRBD2 matches at 7 bases. The CDR3 spans 17 residues. V dropped 1 base and J dropped 1; count of bases not matched to a gene: 8. CDR1 is SGHRS and CDR2 is YFSETQ in the germline V gene. The CDR3 sequence: CASSLRAGVGSYNEQFF. The CDR3 coding sequence is TGCGCCAGCAGCTTGCGGGCGGGAGTGGGATCCTACAATGAGCAGTTCTTC.

The sample holds a few counts of this clonotype. Here the CDR3 reads CATSEANRRVGYTF. The CDR3 nucleotides are TGTGCCACCAGTGAGGCGAACCGACGGGTCGGCTACACCTTC. The chain joins TRBV24-1 to TRBJ1-2; D gene unclear. The CDR3 is 14 amino acids. The V and J ends lost 4 bases and 8 bases respectively, with 16 bases between them. Germline CDR1 reads KGHDR; CDR2 reads SFDVKD.

The V call is TRBV19, the J call TRBJ2-1, with 9 bases fitting TRBD2. Germline CDR1 and CDR2: LNHDA and SQIVND (reference sequence). CDR3 size: 15 residues. The V segment lost 3 bases and the J segment 1 base; nucleotides outside the gene matches: 1. This CDR3 is CASSIAGGSYNEQFF. CDR3 DNA sequence: TGTGCCAGTAGTATCGCGGGGGGGTCCTACAATGAGCAGTTCTTC.

This clonotype came up a few times. The chain combines TRBV29-1 with TRBJ1-1, with 11 bases lining up with TRBD1. Germline CDR1 and CDR2: SQVTM and ANQGSEA. The CDR3 loop spans 15 amino acids. Unmatched junction bases numbered 6, after V lost 4 bases and J lost 2 bases. CDR3 in amino acids: CSVADRGRENTEAFF. In DNA form, the CDR3 reads TGCAGCGTTGCGGACAGGGGGCGGGAAAACACTGAAGCTTTCTTT. Filled out from reference TRBV29-1 and TRBJ1-1, the complete variable domain reads SAVISQKPSRDICQRGTSLTIQCQVDSQVTMMFWYRQQPGQSLTLIATANQGSEATYESGFVIDKFPISRPNLTFSTLTVSNMSPEDSSIYLCSVADRGRENTEAFFGQGTRLTVV.

This sequence joins TRBV7-9 and TRBJ2-7; TRBD2 agrees at 9 bases. Germline CDR1 reads SEHNR; CDR2 reads FQNEAQ (reference sequence). The CDR3 sequence is 15 residues long. V lost 8 bases, J lost 0 bases, and 8 bases stayed unmatched. The CDR3 bases are TGTGCCAGCGAAGCTAGCGGGGTGTACTCCTACGAGCAGTACTTC. Its protein is CASEASGVYSYEQYF.

As DNA, the CDR3 is TGTGCCAGCAGTGAGGCTCTTGGCGGGTTCTACAATGAGCAGTTCTTC. Its protein is CASSEALGGFYNEQFF. J is TRBJ2-1 and V is TRBV2; D is perhaps TRBD2 (5 bases). Germline loops: CDR1 SNHLY, CDR2 FYNNEI. The CDR3 is made up of 16 amino acids. Trimming cost V 3 bases and J 3 bases, with 15 bases left between them.

This chain uses TRBV28 with TRBJ2-7, with a weak D call TRBD1 (6 bases). Trimming shortened V by 10 bases and J by 0 bases, and 19 bases separated the two germline ends. Germline V gives CDR1 MDHEN, CDR2 SYDVKM. This CDR3 comprises 15 residues. DNA for the CDR3: TGTGCCATCACCCGAGGGGGAAGAAGCTCCTACGAGCAGTACTTC. Residues: CAITRGGRSSYEQYF.

The rearrangement uses TRBV7-9 and TRBJ2-7; D is unresolved. The CDR3 totals 14 residues. Germline CDR1 SEHNR, CDR2 FQNEAQ (reference sequence). Trimming removed 5 bases from V and 0 bases from J, with 11 bases in between. The CDR3 reads CASSLDTSSYEQYF. The CDR3, as DNA: TGTGCCAGCAGCCTCGACACGAGCTCCTACGAGCAGTACTTC.

This clonotype appeared a few times. This chain links TRBV15 with TRBJ2-1; TRBD2 aligns across 9 bases. Per germline, CDR1 LNHNV and CDR2 YYDKDF (reference sequence). The V and J ends lost 0 bases and 4 bases, in that order; junction bases with no gene match: 1. The CDR3 sequence is 15 residues long. CDR3 residues: CATSRDSGGYNEQFF. DNA for the CDR3: TGTGCCACCAGCAGAGATAGCGGGGGATACAATGAGCAGTTCTTC.

V and J are TRBV29-1 and TRBJ2-1; 8 nucleotides agree with TRBD1. The CDR3 is made up of 13 amino acids. Germline V gene sequence: CDR1 SQVTM, CDR2 ANQGSEA. V dropped 6 bases and J dropped 10; count of bases not matched to a gene: 11. The CDR3 region is CSVLLTGGYEQFF. DNA for the CDR3: TGCAGCGTCCTCCTAACAGGGGGATACGAGCAGTTCTTC.

The chain links TRBV2 to TRBJ2-1; possibly TRBD2 for D (6 bases). Looked up from germline, CDR1 is SNHLY and CDR2 is FYNNEI. V lost 5 bases and J 9 bases, leaving 11 bases between the germline ends. This CDR3 is built from 12 residues. The DNA of the CDR3 is TGTGCCAGCAGTCGACTAGGAGGTGAGCAGTTCTTC. This translates into CASSRLGGEQFF.

V and J are TRBV7-2 and TRBJ2-1, with 8 nucleotides matching TRBD2. The germline V gene has CDR1 SGHTA and CDR2 FQGNSA. The CDR3 runs to 16 residues. V lost 1 base and J lost 3; bases outside the gene matches: 5. CDR3 residues: CASSLVVTSGYNEQFF. In DNA form, the CDR3 reads TGTGCCAGCAGCTTAGTGGTAACTAGCGGCTACAATGAGCAGTTCTTC.

Judged by abundance, this clonotype is hyperexpanded (1% or more). This chain uses TRBV9 with TRBJ2-1; D is ambiguous. V lost 0 bases and J lost 1, with 14 bases in between. CDR1 is SGDLS, CDR2 YYNGEE, per germline. The CDR3 length is 17 residues. The CDR3 nucleotides are TGTGCCAGCAGCGTAGAGGCTCCCTTCGGGTCCTACAATGAGCAGTTCTTC. This codes for CASSVEAPFGSYNEQFF.

This clonotype is labeled as medium-sized (0.01 to 0.1%). The chain carries TRBV5-4 and TRBJ2-2; the D gene is possibly TRBD1 (6 bases). The CDR3 is 15 amino acids. CDR1 and CDR2 (germline): SGHNT, YYREEE (reference sequence). Trimming cost V 0 bases and J 5 bases, with 11 bases left between them. DNA for the CDR3: TGTGCCAGCAGCTTGGCACAGGGCAGGACCGGGGAGCTGTTTTTT. The encoded protein is CASSLAQGRTGELFF.

This clonotype counts as medium-sized. V is TRBV7-9 and J is TRBJ2-5; TRBD2 matches 12 bases. The CDR3 contains 19 residues. V shed 4 bases and J 7 bases; nucleotides not matched to a gene: 19. Germline CDR1 SEHNR, CDR2 FQNEAQ (reference sequence). The DNA for the CDR3 is TGTGCCAGCAGCTCTCACCATGAGACTAGCGGGAGTCTGATAGGGACCCAGTACTTC. As protein: CASSSHHETSGSLIGTQYF.

CDR3 in amino acids: CASSPTVAGELFF. Here the CDR3 DNA reads TGTGCCAGCAGTCCCACAGTTGCCGGGGAGCTGTTTTTT. J is TRBJ2-2 and V is TRBV27; D is uncertain. The CDR3 is 13 amino acids. Germline CDR1 reads MNHEY; CDR2 reads SMNVEV (reference sequence). V dropped 5 bases and J dropped 6 bases, with 10 bases sitting between them.

The chain joins TRBV7-2 to TRBJ2-7; a possible D gene is TRBD2 (6 bases). The CDR3 has 14 residues. Trimming stripped 0 bases from V and 5 bases from J, with 11 bases between. Germline CDR1 SGHTA, CDR2 FQGNSA. CDR3 coding DNA: TGTGCCAGCAGCTTAGCAGGGACTCGAAACGAGCAGTACTTC. This encodes CASSLAGTRNEQYF. Full variable domain (missing parts from reference TRBV7-2 and TRBJ2-7): GAGVSQSPSNKVTEKGKDVELRCDPISGHTALYWYRQSLGQGLEFLIYFQGNSAPDKSGLPSDRFSAERTGGSVSTLTIQRTQQEDSAVYLCASSLAGTRNEQYFGPGTRLTVT.

The gene calls are TRBV28 and TRBJ2-3; 12 positions agree with TRBD2. The ends lost 5 bases at V and 2 bases at J; junction bases unmatched: 5. Germline V gene sequence: CDR1 MDHEN, CDR2 SYDVKM. This CDR3 spans 16 amino acids. CDR3 in amino acids: CASSTLAGGYTDTQYF. CDR3 bases: TGTGCCAGCAGTACCCTAGCGGGAGGGTACACAGATACGCAGTATTTT.

The chain joins TRBV29-1 to TRBJ2-1; D unclear. Germline loops: CDR1 SQVTM, CDR2 ANQGSEA. CDR3 length: 14 amino acids. V was shortened by 4 bases and J by 0 bases, with 10 bases between the two germline ends. The CDR3 is CSVAPPSSYNEQFF. For the CDR3, the DNA is TGCAGCGTTGCACCACCGAGCTCCTACAATGAGCAGTTCTTC.

This clonotype occurred many times. The J gene is TRBJ2-5, the V gene TRBV29-1, with D perhaps matching TRBD2 (5 bases). The CDR3 consists of 14 residues. V was shortened by 4 bases and J by 5 bases, with 17 bases between the two germline ends. Germline V gene data show CDR1 as SQVTM and CDR2 as ANQGSEA. The CDR3 sequence is CSVVFDIRGETQYF. CDR3 DNA: TGCAGCGTTGTTTTCGACATCAGAGGGGAGACCCAGTACTTC.